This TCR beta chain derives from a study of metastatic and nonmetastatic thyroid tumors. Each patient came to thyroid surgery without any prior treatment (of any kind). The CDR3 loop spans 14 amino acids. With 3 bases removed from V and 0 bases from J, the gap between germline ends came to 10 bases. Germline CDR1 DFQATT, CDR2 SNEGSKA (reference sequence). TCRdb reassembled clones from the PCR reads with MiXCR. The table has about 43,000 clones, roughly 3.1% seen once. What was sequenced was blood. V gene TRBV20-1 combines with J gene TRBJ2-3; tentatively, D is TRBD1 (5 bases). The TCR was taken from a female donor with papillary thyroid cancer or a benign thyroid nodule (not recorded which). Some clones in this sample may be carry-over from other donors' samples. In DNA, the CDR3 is TGCAGTGCTAGTTGGGGCGTCAGCACAGATACGCAGTATTTT. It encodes CSASWGVSTDTQYF.